The T cell receptor (beta chain) under discussion was sequenced for a study of T cell responses to AZD1222 COVID-19 vaccine. The germline V gene encodes CDR1 LNHDA and CDR2 SQIVND (reference sequence). Trimming at V came to 4 bases and at J to 8 bases, leaving 9 bases not matched to a gene. This CDR3 is built from 15 residues. The repertoire was sequenced with immunoSEQ multiplex PCR; TCRdb's copy has only in-frame clones and lacks some. This sample carries approximately 140,000 clones, over 85% of them seen once, and the ten largest clones take 0.85% to 0.95%. The origin of this receptor is an adult in good health. The genes are TRBV19 and TRBJ2-1; 9 bases align to TRBD2. The source was peripheral blood, collected on day 0 of MenACWY control vaccination. The CDR3 DNA reads TGTGCCAGTAGTAACCCGGGACTAGCAAGGCATGAGCAGTTCTTC. Its protein is CASSNPGLARHEQFF.